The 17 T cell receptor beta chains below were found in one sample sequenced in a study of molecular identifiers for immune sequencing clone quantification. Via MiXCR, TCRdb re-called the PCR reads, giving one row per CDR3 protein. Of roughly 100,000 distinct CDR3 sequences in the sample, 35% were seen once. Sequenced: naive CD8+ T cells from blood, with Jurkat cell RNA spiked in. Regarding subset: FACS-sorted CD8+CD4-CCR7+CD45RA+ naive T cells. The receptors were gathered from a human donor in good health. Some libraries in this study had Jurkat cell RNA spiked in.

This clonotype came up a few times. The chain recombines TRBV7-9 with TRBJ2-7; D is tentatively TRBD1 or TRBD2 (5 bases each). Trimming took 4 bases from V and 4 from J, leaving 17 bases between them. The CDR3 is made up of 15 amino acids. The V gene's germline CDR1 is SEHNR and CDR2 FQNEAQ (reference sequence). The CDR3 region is CASSSTGLGLYEQYF. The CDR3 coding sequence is TGTGCCAGCAGCTCGACGGGGCTCGGCCTTTACGAGCAGTACTTC. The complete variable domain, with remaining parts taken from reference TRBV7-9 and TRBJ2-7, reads DTGVSQNPRHKITKRGQNVTFRCDPISEHNRLYWYRQTLGQGPEFLTYFQNEAQLEKSRLLSDRFSAERPKGSFSTLEIQRTEQGDSAMYLCASSSTGLGLYEQYFGPGTRLTVT.

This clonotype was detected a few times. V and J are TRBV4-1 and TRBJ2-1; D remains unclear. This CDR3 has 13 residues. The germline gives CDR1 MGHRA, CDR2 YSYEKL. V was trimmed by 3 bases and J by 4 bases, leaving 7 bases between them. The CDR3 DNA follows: TGCGCCAGCAGCCAGGGATGGTACAATGAGCAGTTCTTC. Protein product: CASSQGWYNEQFF.

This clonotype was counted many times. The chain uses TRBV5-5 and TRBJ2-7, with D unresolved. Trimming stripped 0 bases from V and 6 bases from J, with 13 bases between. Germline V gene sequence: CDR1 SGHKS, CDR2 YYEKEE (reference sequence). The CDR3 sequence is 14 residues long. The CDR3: CASSLAPWASEQYF. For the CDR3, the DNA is TGTGCCAGCAGCTTGGCCCCGTGGGCCTCCGAGCAGTACTTC.

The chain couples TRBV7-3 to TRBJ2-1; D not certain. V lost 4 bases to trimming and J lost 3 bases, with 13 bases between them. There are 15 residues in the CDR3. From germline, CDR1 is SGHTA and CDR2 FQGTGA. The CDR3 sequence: CASSSPDEDYNEQFF. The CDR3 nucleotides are TGTGCCAGCAGCTCGCCGGACGAGGACTACAATGAGCAGTTCTTC.

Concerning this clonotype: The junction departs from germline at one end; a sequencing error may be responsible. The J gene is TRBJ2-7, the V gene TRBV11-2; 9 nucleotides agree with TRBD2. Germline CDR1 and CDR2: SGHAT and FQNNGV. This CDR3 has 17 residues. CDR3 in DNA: TGTGCCAGCAGCCGACCCCCTAGCGGGGATAGCTCCTACGAGCAGTCCTTC. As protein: CASSRPPSGDSSYEQSF.

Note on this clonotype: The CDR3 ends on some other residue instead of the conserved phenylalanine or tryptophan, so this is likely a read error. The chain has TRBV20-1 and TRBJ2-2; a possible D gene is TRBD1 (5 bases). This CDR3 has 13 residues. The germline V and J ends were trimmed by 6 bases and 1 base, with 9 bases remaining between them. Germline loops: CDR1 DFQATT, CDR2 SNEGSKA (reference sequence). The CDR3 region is CSAMTENTGELFI. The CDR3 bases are TGCAGTGCCATGACAGAGAACACCGGGGAGCTGTTTATT.

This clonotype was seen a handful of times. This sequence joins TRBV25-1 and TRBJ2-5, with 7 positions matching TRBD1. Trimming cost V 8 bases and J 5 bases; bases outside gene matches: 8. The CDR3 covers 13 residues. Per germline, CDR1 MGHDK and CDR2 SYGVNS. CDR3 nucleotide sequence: TGTGCCAGCTACGGTCAGGGGGTTGAGACCCAGTACTTC. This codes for CASYGQGVETQYF.

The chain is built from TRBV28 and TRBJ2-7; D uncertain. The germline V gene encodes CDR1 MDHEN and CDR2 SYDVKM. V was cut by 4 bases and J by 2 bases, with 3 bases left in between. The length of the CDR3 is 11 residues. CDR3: CASSWTYEQYF. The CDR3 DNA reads TGTGCCAGCAGTTGGACCTACGAGCAGTACTTC.

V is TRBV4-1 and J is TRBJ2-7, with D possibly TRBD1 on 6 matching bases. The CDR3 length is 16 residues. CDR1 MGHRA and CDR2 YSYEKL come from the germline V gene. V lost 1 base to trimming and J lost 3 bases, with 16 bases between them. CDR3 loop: CASSQVAGQLIYEQYF. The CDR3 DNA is TGCGCCAGCAGCCAAGTTGCTGGACAGCTAATCTACGAGCAGTACTTC.

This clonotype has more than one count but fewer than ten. The CDR3 DNA sequence: TGTGCCAGCAGTTTAGGGACTCGACAGTACTTC. Translated: CASSLGTRQYF. This chain joins TRBV12-3 or TRBV12-4 and TRBJ2-5; tentatively, D is TRBD2 (5 bases). Deletions cut 1 base from V and 11 bases from J, with 8 bases between. The CDR3 has 11 amino acids.

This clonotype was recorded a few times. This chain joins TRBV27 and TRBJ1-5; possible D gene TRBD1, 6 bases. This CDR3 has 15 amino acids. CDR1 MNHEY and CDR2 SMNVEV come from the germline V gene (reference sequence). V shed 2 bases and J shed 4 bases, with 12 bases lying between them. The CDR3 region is CASSLLRGANQPQHF. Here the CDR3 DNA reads TGTGCCAGCAGTTTACTCAGGGGAGCAAATCAGCCCCAGCATTTT.

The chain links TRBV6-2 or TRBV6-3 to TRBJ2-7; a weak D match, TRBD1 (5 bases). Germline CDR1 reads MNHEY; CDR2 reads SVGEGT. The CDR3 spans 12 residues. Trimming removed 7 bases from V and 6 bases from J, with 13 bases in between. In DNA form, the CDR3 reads TGTGCCAGCAACCCGACAGATGTCGAGCAGTACTTC. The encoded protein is CASNPTDVEQYF.

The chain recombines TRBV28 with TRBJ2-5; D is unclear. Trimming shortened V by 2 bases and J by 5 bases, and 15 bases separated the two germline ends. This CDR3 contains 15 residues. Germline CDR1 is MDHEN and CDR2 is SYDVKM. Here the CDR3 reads CASSLPGSRVETQYF. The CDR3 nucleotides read TGTGCCAGCAGTTTACCGGGCTCACGGGTGGAGACCCAGTACTTC.

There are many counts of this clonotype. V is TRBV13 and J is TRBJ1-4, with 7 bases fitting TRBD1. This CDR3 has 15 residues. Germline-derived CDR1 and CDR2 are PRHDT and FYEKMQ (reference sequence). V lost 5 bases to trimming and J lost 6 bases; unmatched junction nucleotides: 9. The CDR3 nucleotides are TGTGCCAGCAGCAAGAGACAGGGTAGAGATGAAAAACTGTTTTTT. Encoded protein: CASSKRQGRDEKLFF.

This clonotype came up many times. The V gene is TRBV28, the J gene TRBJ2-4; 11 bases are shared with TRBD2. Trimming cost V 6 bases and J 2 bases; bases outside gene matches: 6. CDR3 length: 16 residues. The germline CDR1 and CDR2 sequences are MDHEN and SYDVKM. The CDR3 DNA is TGTGCCAGCAGACAGACTAGCGGGAAGCCCAAAAACATTCAGTACTTC. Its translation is CASRQTSGKPKNIQYF.

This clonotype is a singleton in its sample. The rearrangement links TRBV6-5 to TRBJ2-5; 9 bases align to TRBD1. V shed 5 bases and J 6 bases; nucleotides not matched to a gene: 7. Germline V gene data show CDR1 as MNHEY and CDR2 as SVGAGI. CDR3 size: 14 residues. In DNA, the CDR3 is TGTGCCAGCAGTGAATCCGGGACAGGGAAGACCCAGTACTTC. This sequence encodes CASSESGTGKTQYF.

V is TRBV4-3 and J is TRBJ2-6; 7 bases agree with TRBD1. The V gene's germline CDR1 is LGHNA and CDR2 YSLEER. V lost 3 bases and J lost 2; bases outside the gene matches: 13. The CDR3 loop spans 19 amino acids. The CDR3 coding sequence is TGCGCCAGCAGCCAGCAGACAGGGTCTTTTTCTCCTGGGGCCAACGTCCTGACTTTC. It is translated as CASSQQTGSFSPGANVLTF.